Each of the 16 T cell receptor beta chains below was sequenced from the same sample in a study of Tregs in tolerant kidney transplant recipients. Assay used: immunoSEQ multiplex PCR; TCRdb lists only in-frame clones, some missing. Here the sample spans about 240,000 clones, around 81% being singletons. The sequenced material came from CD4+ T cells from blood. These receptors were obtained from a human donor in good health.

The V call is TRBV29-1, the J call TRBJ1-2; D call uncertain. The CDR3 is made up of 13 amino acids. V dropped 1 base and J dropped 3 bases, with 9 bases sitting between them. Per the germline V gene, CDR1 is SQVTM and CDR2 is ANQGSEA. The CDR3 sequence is CSVEARIHYGYTF. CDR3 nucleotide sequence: TGCAGCGTTGAAGCCAGGATCCACTATGGCTACACCTTC.

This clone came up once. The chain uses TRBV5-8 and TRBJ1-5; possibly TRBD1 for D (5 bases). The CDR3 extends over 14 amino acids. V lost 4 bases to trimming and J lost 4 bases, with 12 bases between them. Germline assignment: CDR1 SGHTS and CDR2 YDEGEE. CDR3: CASSPRGGNQPQHF. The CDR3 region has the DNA TGTGCCAGCAGCCCCCGGGGCGGGAATCAGCCCCAGCATTTT. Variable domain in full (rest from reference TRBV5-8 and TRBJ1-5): EAGVTQSPTHLIKTRGQQATLRCSPISGHTSVYWYQQALGLGLQFLLWYDEGEERNRGNFPPRFSGRQFPNYSSELNVNALELEDSALYLCASSPRGGNQPQHFGDGTRLSIL.

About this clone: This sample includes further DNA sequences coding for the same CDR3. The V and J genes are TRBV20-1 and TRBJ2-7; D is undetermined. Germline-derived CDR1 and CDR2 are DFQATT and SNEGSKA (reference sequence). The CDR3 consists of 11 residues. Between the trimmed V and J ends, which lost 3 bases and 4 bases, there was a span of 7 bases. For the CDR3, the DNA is TGCAGTGCTAGGGGCCCTTACGAGCAGTACTTC. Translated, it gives CSARGPYEQYF.

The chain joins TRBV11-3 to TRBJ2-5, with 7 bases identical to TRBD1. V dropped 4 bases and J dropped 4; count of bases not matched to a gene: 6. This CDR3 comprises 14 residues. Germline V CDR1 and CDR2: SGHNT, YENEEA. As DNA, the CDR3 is TGTGCCAGCAGCTCGAGTGGGACAGCAGAGACCCAGTACTTC. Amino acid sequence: CASSSSGTAETQYF. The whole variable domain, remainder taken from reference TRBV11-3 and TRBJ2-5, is EAGVVQSPRYKIIEKKQPVAFWCNPISGHNTLYWYLQNLGQGPELLIRYENEEAVDDSQLPKDRFSAERLKGVDSTLKIQPAELGDSAVYLCASSSSGTAETQYFGPGTRLLVL.

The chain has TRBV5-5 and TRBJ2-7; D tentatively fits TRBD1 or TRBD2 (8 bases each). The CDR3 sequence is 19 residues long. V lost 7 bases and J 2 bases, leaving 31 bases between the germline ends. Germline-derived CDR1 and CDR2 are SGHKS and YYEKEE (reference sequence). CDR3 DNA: TGTGCCAGCCTCCGACAGGGGAGGGTGGCGGGGGGCGCCACCTACGAGCAGTACTTC. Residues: CASLRQGRVAGGATYEQYF.

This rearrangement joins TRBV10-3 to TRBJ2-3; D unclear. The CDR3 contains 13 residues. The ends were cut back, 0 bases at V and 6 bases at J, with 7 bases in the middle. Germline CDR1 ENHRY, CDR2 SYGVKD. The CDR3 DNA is TGTGCCATCAGTGAGTCCTCTTACGATACGCAGTATTTT. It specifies CAISESSYDTQYF.

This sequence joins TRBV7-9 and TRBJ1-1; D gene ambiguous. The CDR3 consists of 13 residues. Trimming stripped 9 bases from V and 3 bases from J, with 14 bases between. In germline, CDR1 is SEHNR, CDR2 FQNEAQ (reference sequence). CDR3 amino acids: CASTLGRDTEAFF. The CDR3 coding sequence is TGTGCCAGTACTCTTGGACGGGACACTGAAGCTTTCTTT.

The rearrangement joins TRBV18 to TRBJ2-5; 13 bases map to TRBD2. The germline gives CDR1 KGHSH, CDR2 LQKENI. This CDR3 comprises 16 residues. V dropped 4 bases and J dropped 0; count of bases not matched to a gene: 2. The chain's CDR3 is CASSHGTSGNQETQYF. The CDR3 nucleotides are TGTGCCAGCTCACACGGGACTAGCGGGAACCAAGAGACCCAGTACTTC.

DNA for the CDR3: TGCGCCAGCAGTCAAGAGGGTCCAAACGAGCAGTACTTC. The encoded protein is CASSQEGPNEQYF. The rearrangement joins TRBV23-1 to TRBJ2-7; D possibly corresponds to TRBD2 (5 bases). TRBV23-1 is recorded as an ORF, its role being uncertain. The length of the CDR3 is 13 residues. V lost 2 bases and J 5 bases, leaving 10 bases between the germline ends.

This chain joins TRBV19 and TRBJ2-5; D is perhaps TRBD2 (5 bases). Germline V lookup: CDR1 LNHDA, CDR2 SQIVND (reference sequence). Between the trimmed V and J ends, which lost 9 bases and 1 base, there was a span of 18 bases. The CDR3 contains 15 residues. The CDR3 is CASSGLATLQETQYF. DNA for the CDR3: TGTGCCAGCTCGGGCCTAGCAACCCTCCAAGAGACCCAGTACTTC. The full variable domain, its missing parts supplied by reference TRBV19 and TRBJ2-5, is DGGITQSPKYLFRKEGQNVTLSCEQNLNHDAMYWYRQDPGQGLRLIYYSQIVNDFQKGDIAEGYSVSREKKESFPLTVTSAQKNPTAFYLCASSGLATLQETQYFGPGTRLLVL.

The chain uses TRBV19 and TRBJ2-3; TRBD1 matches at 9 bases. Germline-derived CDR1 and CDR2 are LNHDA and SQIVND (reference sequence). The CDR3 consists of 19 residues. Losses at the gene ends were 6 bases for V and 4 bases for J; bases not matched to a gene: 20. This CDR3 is CASSLRGTGPLGAPDTQYF. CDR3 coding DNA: TGTGCCAGTAGCTTAAGGGGGACAGGGCCCTTGGGGGCCCCAGATACGCAGTATTTT.

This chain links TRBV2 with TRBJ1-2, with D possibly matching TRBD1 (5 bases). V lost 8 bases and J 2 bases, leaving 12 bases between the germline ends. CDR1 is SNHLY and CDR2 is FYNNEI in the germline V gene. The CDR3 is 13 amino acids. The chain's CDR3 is CASSSGNNYGYTF. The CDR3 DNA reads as TGTGCCAGCTCCTCAGGGAACAACTATGGCTACACCTTC.

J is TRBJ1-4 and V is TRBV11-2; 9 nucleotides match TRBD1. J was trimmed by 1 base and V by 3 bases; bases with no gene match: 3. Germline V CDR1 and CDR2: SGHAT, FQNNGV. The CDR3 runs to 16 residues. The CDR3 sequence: CASSLGQGLTNEKLFF. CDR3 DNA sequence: TGTGCCAGCAGCTTGGGACAGGGATTAACTAATGAAAAACTGTTTTTT.

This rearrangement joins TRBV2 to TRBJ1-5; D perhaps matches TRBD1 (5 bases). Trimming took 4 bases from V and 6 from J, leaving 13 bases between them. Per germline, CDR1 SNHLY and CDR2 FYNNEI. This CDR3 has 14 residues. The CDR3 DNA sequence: TGTGCCAGCAGTGTATTATGGGGCGGTCAGCCCCAGCATTTT. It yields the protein CASSVLWGGQPQHF.

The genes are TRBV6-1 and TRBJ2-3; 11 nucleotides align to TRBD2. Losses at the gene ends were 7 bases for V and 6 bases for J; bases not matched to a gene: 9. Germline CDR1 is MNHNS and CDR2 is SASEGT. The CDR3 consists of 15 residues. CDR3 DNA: TGTGCCAGCAAAGAAATAGCGGGAGGGGGGGATACGCAGTATTTT. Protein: CASKEIAGGGDTQYF.

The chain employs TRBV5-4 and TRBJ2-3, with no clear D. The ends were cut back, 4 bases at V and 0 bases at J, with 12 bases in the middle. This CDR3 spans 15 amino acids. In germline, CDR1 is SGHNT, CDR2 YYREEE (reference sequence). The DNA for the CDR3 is TGTGCCAGCAGCCCGACATCAACTAGCACAGATACGCAGTATTTT. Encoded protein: CASSPTSTSTDTQYF.